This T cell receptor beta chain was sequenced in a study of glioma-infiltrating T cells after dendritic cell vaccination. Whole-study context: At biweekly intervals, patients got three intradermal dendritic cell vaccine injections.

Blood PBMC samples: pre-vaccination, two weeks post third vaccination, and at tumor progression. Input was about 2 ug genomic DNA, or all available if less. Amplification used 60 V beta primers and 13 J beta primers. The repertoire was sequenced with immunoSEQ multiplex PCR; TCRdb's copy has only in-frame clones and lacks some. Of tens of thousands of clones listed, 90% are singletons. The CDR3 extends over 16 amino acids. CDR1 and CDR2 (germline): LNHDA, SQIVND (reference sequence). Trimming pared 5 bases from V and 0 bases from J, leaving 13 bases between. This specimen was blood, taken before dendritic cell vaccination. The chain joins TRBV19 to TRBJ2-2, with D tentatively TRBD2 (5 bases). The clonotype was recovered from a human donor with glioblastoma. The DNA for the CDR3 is TGTGCCAGTAGTTCCCCGGGTAGCGCGAACACCGGGGAGCTGTTTTTT. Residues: CASSSPGSANTGELFF.